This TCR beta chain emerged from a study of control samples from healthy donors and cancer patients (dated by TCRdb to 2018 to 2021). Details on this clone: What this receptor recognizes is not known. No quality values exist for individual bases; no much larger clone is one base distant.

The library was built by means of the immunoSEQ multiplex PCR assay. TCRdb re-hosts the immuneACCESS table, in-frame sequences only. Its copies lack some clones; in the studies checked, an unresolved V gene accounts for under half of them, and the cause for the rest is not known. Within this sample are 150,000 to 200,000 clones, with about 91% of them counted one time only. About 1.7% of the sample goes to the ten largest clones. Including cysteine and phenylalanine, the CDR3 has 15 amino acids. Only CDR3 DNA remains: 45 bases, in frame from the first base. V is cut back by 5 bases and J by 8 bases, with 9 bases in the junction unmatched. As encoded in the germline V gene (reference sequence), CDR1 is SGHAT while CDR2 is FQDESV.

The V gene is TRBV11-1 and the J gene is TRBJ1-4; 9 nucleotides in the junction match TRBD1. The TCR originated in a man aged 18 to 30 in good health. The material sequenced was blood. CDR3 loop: CASSRRTGEGEKLFF. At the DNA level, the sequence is TGTGCCAGCAGCCGAAGGACAGGGGAGGGCGAAAAACTGTTTTTT.